This entry features one T cell receptor (beta chain) sequence. Its antigen remains unknown. The CDR3 is 15 residues long. The germline gives CDR1 SGHTS, CDR2 YDEGEE. Trimming shortened V by 4 bases and J by 3 bases, and 13 bases separated the two germline ends. The data originate from a study of cytomegalovirus exposure and HLA in healthy donors. Vbeta (60) and Jbeta (13) primers were used in the PCR. Profiled with immunoSEQ multiplex PCR; TCRdb holds only in-frame clones, not every one. Seen here are 150,000 to 200,000 clones, about three quarters observed once, and the top ten hold around 3.1%. Study-level findings and limits: Sequence variants that were highly shared formed a cluster that was likely a sequencing artifact. CMV serostatus stood as the only immune exposure information on hand.

The sequence was collected from a female donor in good health and CMV-seronegative. The chain has TRBV5-8 and TRBJ2-2, with D perhaps matching TRBD1 (6 bases). Sequencing used PBMCs. The CDR3 bases are TGTGCCAGCAGCCGCAGGGGTGCTCACACCGGGGAGCTGTTTTTT. This sequence encodes CASSRRGAHTGELFF.